This is a list of T cell receptor beta chains from one sample in a study of cytomegalovirus exposure and HLA in healthy donors. The assay was immunoSEQ multiplex PCR, and TCRdb's table has in-frame clones only and misses some. The data hold hundreds of thousands of clones, with around four fifths observed a single time. Material: PBMCs. The receptor set was obtained from a woman under 40 in good health and CMV-seropositive. Each CDR3 is given with its conserved first and last residue. Fields, in order: D gene, J gene, clone size, V gene, CDR3 protein, CDR3 DNA. D genes are given only for firm matches. Some rows have no size entry. The others give once, few or many, or a class for an expanded clone.

d_gene: TRBD1; j_gene: TRBJ1-5; abundance: -; v_gene: TRBV28; CDR3aa: CASSLTRDRVGGQPQHF; CDR3nt: TGTGCCAGCAGTTTGACGCGGGACAGGGTTGGGGGACAGCCCCAGCATTTT
d_gene: -; j_gene: TRBJ2-7; abundance: -; v_gene: TRBV19; CDR3aa: CASSFGSNSYEQYF; CDR3nt: TGTGCCAGTAGTTTTGGATCCAACTCCTACGAGCAGTACTTC
d_gene: -; j_gene: TRBJ2-7; abundance: few; v_gene: TRBV7-2; CDR3aa: CASSLRKTGEQYF; CDR3nt: TGTGCCAGCAGCTTAAGGAAAACCGGCGAGCAGTACTTC
d_gene: -; j_gene: TRBJ1-2; abundance: -; v_gene: TRBV21-1; CDR3aa: CASSSRGRLHYGYTF; CDR3nt: TGTGCCAGCAGCAGCAGGGGGCGGTTGCACTATGGCTACACCTTC
d_gene: -; j_gene: TRBJ1-2; abundance: -; v_gene: TRBV7-3; CDR3aa: CASSLVVGSGGYTF; CDR3nt: TGTGCCAGCAGCTTAGTTGTAGGTTCTGGCGGCTACACCTTC
d_gene: -; j_gene: TRBJ2-7; abundance: -; v_gene: TRBV27; CDR3aa: CASSLSAAGAYEQYF; CDR3nt: TGTGCCAGCAGTTTATCGGCCGCAGGGGCCTACGAGCAGTACTTC
d_gene: -; j_gene: TRBJ1-1; abundance: -; v_gene: TRBV14; CDR3aa: CASSHKQGLGAFF; CDR3nt: TGTGCCAGCAGCCATAAGCAGGGGCTCGGAGCTTTCTTT
d_gene: TRBD1; j_gene: TRBJ2-5; abundance: -; v_gene: TRBV6-6; CDR3aa: CACRGTQETQYF; CDR3nt: TGTGCCTGCAGGGGGACACAAGAGACCCAGTACTTC
d_gene: -; j_gene: TRBJ1-1; abundance: -; v_gene: TRBV11-2; CDR3aa: CASSLEAVGARGEAFF; CDR3nt: TGTGCCAGCAGCTTAGAAGCCGTGGGGGCGCGGGGTGAAGCTTTCTTT
d_gene: -; j_gene: TRBJ2-2; abundance: -; v_gene: TRBV9; CDR3aa: CASRRGQQNTGELFF; CDR3nt: TGTGCCAGCAGACGGGGACAACAGAACACCGGGGAGCTGTTTTTT
d_gene: TRBD2; j_gene: TRBJ2-7; abundance: -; v_gene: TRBV2; CDR3aa: CASSGRGGRTYEQYF; CDR3nt: TGTGCCAGCAGCGGACGGGGGGGGAGGACCTACGAGCAGTACTTC
d_gene: TRBD2; j_gene: TRBJ2-5; abundance: -; v_gene: TRBV30; CDR3aa: CAWSPWTSGSLGETQYF; CDR3nt: TGTGCCTGGAGTCCTTGGACTAGCGGGAGTTTGGGGGAGACCCAGTACTTC
d_gene: TRBD1; j_gene: TRBJ1-4; abundance: -; v_gene: TRBV4-1; CDR3aa: CASSPRDSEKLFF; CDR3nt: TGCGCCAGCAGCCCCCGGGACAGCGAAAAACTGTTTTTT
d_gene: TRBD1; j_gene: TRBJ2-1; abundance: -; v_gene: TRBV4-1; CDR3aa: CASSHGTGGGEQFF; CDR3nt: TGCGCCAGCAGCCACGGGACAGGGGGTGGTGAGCAGTTCTTC
d_gene: -; j_gene: TRBJ1-2; abundance: -; v_gene: TRBV13; CDR3aa: CASSLGDRDGYTF; CDR3nt: TGTGCCAGCAGCTTAGGGGATCGTGATGGCTACACCTTC
d_gene: -; j_gene: TRBJ1-2; abundance: -; v_gene: TRBV6-4; CDR3aa: CASSTGFNYGYTF; CDR3nt: TGTGCCAGCAGCACAGGGTTTAACTATGGCTACACCTTC
d_gene: -; j_gene: TRBJ2-6; abundance: -; v_gene: TRBV2; CDR3aa: CASSEALGLTGANVLTF; CDR3nt: TGTGCCAGCAGTGAAGCGCTCGGGCTAACAGGGGCCAACGTCCTGACTTTC
d_gene: -; j_gene: TRBJ1-1; abundance: few; v_gene: TRBV7-6; CDR3aa: CASSADRWGTEAFF; CDR3nt: TGTGCCAGCAGCGCCGACAGGTGGGGGACTGAAGCTTTCTTT
d_gene: -; j_gene: TRBJ2-1; abundance: few; v_gene: TRBV7-2; CDR3aa: CASSEGGRQFF; CDR3nt: TGTGCCAGCAGCGAGGGCGGCCGGCAGTTCTTC
d_gene: -; j_gene: TRBJ1-2; abundance: -; v_gene: TRBV2; CDR3aa: CASSTYTEKAYGYTF; CDR3nt: TGTGCCAGCAGTACTTATACCGAAAAGGCCTATGGCTACACCTTC